This T cell receptor (beta chain) is drawn from a study of control samples from healthy donors and cancer patients (dated by TCRdb to the early 2020s). The method was the immunoSEQ multiplex PCR assay. TCRdb mirrors the immuneACCESS table, restricted to in-frame sequences. Some clones are absent from its copies; in checked studies, under half trace to an unresolved V gene, and the reason for the others is unknown. Here the sample has tens of thousands of clones; more than 75% occur a single time. Roughly 16% of the sample is in the top ten clones. To note about this clone: What antigen it recognizes has not been identified. The input lacks base qualities; no much larger clone sits a single base away.

For CDR1 and CDR2, the germline V gene lists MNHEY and SVGAGI. Trimming removed 6 bases from V and 5 bases from J, leaving 16 bases between the germline ends. The CDR3 starts with the cysteine, ends with the phenylalanine, and has 14 residues. Just CDR3 DNA is preserved here, 42 bases in frame from base 1. This sequence originates from a man between 45 and 60 years old in good health. This sequence uses TRBV6-5 and TRBJ2-5; a confident D gene designation cannot be given. The sequencing sample was made of blood. The CDR3 is CASRRVPDGETQYF. DNA sequence: TGTGCCAGCAGACGCGTCCCGGACGGGGAGACCCAGTACTTC.